This T cell receptor beta chain is from a study of OX40 agonist ivuxolimab in advanced cancers. Study summary: An agonistic human IgG2 monoclonal antibody against OX40 (CD134) was given. Study-level points and caveats: In the expanded peripheral T cells, antigen specificity was never determined. The CD4+ and CD8+ T cells in the blood had expanded clonally by week 6 at 0.1 to 3.0 mg/kg.

Clones were read by immunoSEQ multiplex PCR, and TCRdb kept only the in-frame ones, dropping some. The sample holds over 45,000 clones, 85% seen once. Points on this clone: No antigen is known for it.

Germline V gene lookup returns CDR1 SGHTA and CDR2 FQGNSA. The CDR3 contains 16 residues. Trimming removed 5 bases at V and 6 bases at J, with 20 bases between. V is TRBV7-2 and J is TRBJ2-1, with D possibly being TRBD1 or TRBD2 (5 bases each). This TCR was sampled from an adult with an advanced solid tumor such as melanoma, head and neck, liver or kidney cancer. Source: CD4+ or CD8+ T cells sorted from blood, taken in a trial of the OX40 agonist ivuxolimab. The DNA for the CDR3 is TGTGCCAGCAGCCCACCGGGGCCCACCTGGGCCAATGAGCAGTTCTTC. It yields the protein CASSPPGPTWANEQFF.